The 5 T cell receptor beta chains presented below share a single source sample, sequenced in a study of STAT5B mutations in CD4+ large granular lymphocyte leukemia. Profiling relied on immunoSEQ multiplex PCR, and the TCRdb table lists in-frame clones only, not all of them. In the table there are about 25,000 clones, about 80% of which are singletons. The source material was CD4+ T cells from blood buffy coats. All receptors come from a human donor in good health.

The rearrangement uses TRBV7-9 and TRBJ2-4; no firm D call. V was pared by 4 bases and J by 0 bases, with 4 bases between. Looked up from germline, CDR1 is SEHNR and CDR2 is FQNEAQ (reference sequence). The CDR3 runs to 13 residues. CDR3 amino acids: CASSSLAKNIQYF. CDR3 bases: TGTGCCAGCAGCTCTCTAGCCAAAAACATTCAGTACTTC. The whole variable domain, remainder taken from reference TRBV7-9 and TRBJ2-4, is DTGVSQNPRHKITKRGQNVTFRCDPISEHNRLYWYRQTLGQGPEFLTYFQNEAQLEKSRLLSDRFSAERPKGSFSTLEIQRTEQGDSAMYLCASSSLAKNIQYFGAGTRLSVL.

V and J are TRBV7-2 and TRBJ2-7, with D unresolved. Per the germline V gene, CDR1 is SGHTA and CDR2 is FQGNSA. The length of the CDR3 is 12 residues. Trimming took 2 bases from V and 4 from J, leaving 6 bases between them. CDR3 region: CASSLLGYEQYV. Here the CDR3 DNA reads TGTGCCAGCAGCTTACTGGGTTACGAGCAGTACGTC.

The genes are TRBV5-1 and TRBJ2-3, with D perhaps TRBD2 (5 bases). In germline, CDR1 is SGHRS, CDR2 YFSETQ. The CDR3 has 16 residues. The ends were cut back, 0 bases at V and 0 bases at J, with 11 bases in the middle. The CDR3 nucleotides read TGCGCCAGCAGCTTGGAGGGTCGGGGTAGCACAGATACGCAGTATTTT. This gives the protein CASSLEGRGSTDTQYF.

The CDR3 DNA reads as TGCGCCAGCAGCCAGGAACCGGGGCAGGGTAATGAAAAACTGTTTTTT. Its protein is CASSQEPGQGNEKLFF. The gene calls are TRBV4-1 and TRBJ1-4; D might be TRBD1 (5 bases). V dropped 3 bases and J dropped 4 bases, with 15 bases sitting between them. Germline assignment: CDR1 MGHRA and CDR2 YSYEKL. This CDR3 contains 16 residues.

The gene calls are TRBV11-2 and TRBJ2-1; 14 nucleotides line up with TRBD2. Germline V lookup: CDR1 SGHAT, CDR2 FQNNGV. The V gene end was trimmed by 5 bases and the J gene end by 8 bases; junction bases not matched to a gene: 5. The CDR3 sequence is 15 residues long. In DNA form, the CDR3 reads TGTGCCAGCAGCCCGGGGACTAGCGGGAGTCATGAGCAGTTCTTC. Translation gives CASSPGTSGSHEQFF.